The 21 T cell receptor beta chains below were found in one sample sequenced in a study of blood T cell repertoires in COVID-19. Profiling relied on immunoSEQ multiplex PCR, and the TCRdb table lists in-frame clones only, not all of them. The data show about 64,000 clones, under 90% seen once. The material sequenced was peripheral blood. Every receptor here comes from a man over 45 with active COVID-19.

This sequence joins TRBV28 and TRBJ1-3; D gene uncertain. This CDR3 has 14 amino acids. Germline-derived CDR1 and CDR2 are MDHEN and SYDVKM. Trimming pared 6 bases from V and 0 bases from J, leaving 9 bases between. The CDR3 is CASSYGYSGNTIYF. The CDR3 nucleotides are TGTGCCAGCAGCTACGGTTACTCTGGAAACACCATATATTTT.

The gene calls are TRBV30 and TRBJ2-2; D call uncertain. The germline gives CDR1 GTSNPN, CDR2 SVGIG (reference sequence). The germline V and J ends were trimmed by 3 bases and 8 bases, with 4 bases remaining between them. CDR3 length: 10 residues. The CDR3 bases are TGTGCCTGGAGCGGTGGGGAGCTGTTTTTT. It is translated as CAWSGGELFF.

V is TRBV5-6 and J is TRBJ2-6, with D possibly TRBD1 on 7 matching bases. V was shortened by 4 bases and J by 1 base, with 18 bases between the two germline ends. The length of the CDR3 is 18 residues. From germline, CDR1 is SGHDT and CDR2 YYEEEE. CDR3 DNA sequence: TGTGCCAGCAGCCCGACGGGACAGCGGGCGTCTGGGGCCAACGTCCTGACTTTC. It encodes CASSPTGQRASGANVLTF.

V usage is TRBV21-1 and J usage is TRBJ1-5; the table gives TRBD1 as D, unverified against the DNA. TRBV21-1 is a listed pseudogene. The CDR3 spans 15 residues. The CDR3 reads CASSKSQGLNQPQHF. Written as DNA, the CDR3 is TGTGCCAGCAGCAAAAGTCAGGGGCTCAATCAGCCCCAGCATTTT.

This clone showed up just a few times. This chain uses TRBV15 with TRBJ2-5; 8 nucleotides align to TRBD1. This CDR3 region has 14 residues. V lost 5 bases, J lost 1 base, and 3 bases stayed unmatched. Germline lookup yields CDR1 LNHNV and CDR2 YYDKDF (reference sequence). DNA of the CDR3: TGTGCCACCAGCCCGGGGACAGGCCAAGAGACCCAGTACTTC. Translated: CATSPGTGQETQYF.

The chain employs TRBV27 and TRBJ2-3; 10 bases fit TRBD1. Germline lookup yields CDR1 MNHEY and CDR2 SMNVEV (reference sequence). Trimming at V came to 3 bases and at J to 8 bases, leaving 5 bases not matched to a gene. This CDR3 contains 14 residues. The CDR3 sequence is CASSLTGGAGTQYF. CDR3 DNA sequence: TGTGCCAGCAGTTTGACAGGGGGCGCCGGTACGCAGTATTTT.

The CDR3 DNA is TGTGCCAGCAGTTCCCCCCAGCGGGGAGGCATGGAGACCCAGTACTTC. Its translation is CASSSPQRGGMETQYF. The chain employs TRBV27 and TRBJ2-5; the match to TRBD2 covers 7 bases. The junction had 13 bases not matched to a gene; V was cut back by 4 bases and J by 5 bases. There are 16 residues in the CDR3. Germline assignment: CDR1 MNHEY and CDR2 SMNVEV (reference sequence).

This clone showed up just once. This chain uses TRBV19 with TRBJ2-7, with 10 bases matching TRBD1. The CDR3 covers 15 residues. V shed 6 bases and J 5 bases; nucleotides not matched to a gene: 10. The germline V gene has CDR1 LNHDA and CDR2 SQIVND (reference sequence). CDR3: CASRPRGDRGHEQYF. The CDR3 bases are TGTGCCAGTAGACCCCGGGGGGACAGGGGCCACGAGCAGTACTTC.

V usage is TRBV7-3 and J usage is TRBJ2-4, with TRBD1 as a possible D gene (6 bases). The germline V gene has CDR1 SGHTA and CDR2 FQGTGA. With 4 bases removed from V and 2 bases from J, the gap between germline ends came to 18 bases. CDR3 size: 17 residues. Here the CDR3 DNA reads TGTGCCAGCAGCTATACCGGCCTGACAGGCTCCAAAAACATTCAGTACTTC. It encodes CASSYTGLTGSKNIQYF.

V is TRBV9 and J is TRBJ2-5; 10 bases line up with TRBD1. This CDR3 comprises 15 residues. V lost 4 bases and J lost 3; bases outside the gene matches: 6. Germline V gene data show CDR1 as SGDLS and CDR2 as YYNGEE. CDR3 in amino acids: CASSNTGTGEETQYF. The CDR3 DNA reads as TGTGCCAGCAGCAACACCGGGACAGGGGAAGAGACCCAGTACTTC.

The V gene is TRBV30, the J gene TRBJ2-7; D might be TRBD2 (6 bases). V lost 2 bases and J lost 0, with 14 bases in between. The CDR3 consists of 15 residues. Per the germline V gene, CDR1 is GTSNPN and CDR2 is SVGIG (reference sequence). The CDR3 DNA is TGTGCCTGGAGTAGGGGTACTAGCCCCTCCTACGAGCAGTACTTC. Protein sequence: CAWSRGTSPSYEQYF.

V and J are TRBV4-1 and TRBJ2-1; 10 bases map to TRBD2. V dropped 8 bases and J dropped 8; count of bases not matched to a gene: 6. The CDR3 sequence is 13 residues long. CDR1 and CDR2 from the germline V gene are MGHRA and YSYEKL. The CDR3 loop is CASALAGVHEQFF. The CDR3 nucleotides read TGCGCCAGCGCCCTAGCGGGAGTTCATGAGCAGTTCTTC.

V gene TRBV18 combines with J gene TRBJ1-1, with D possibly TRBD1 on 5 matching bases. Trimming took off 7 bases at V and 1 base at J, with 16 bases between the two ends. Per germline, CDR1 KGHSH and CDR2 LQKENI. The CDR3 sequence is 15 residues long. As DNA, the CDR3 is TGTGCCAGCTGGGGGGTCCCTTTTGCGAACACTGAAGCTTTCTTT. Its translation is CASWGVPFANTEAFF.

The chain employs TRBV6-5 and TRBJ1-1; 7 positions agree with TRBD1. Germline values: CDR1 MNHEY, CDR2 SVGAGI. The CDR3 length is 14 residues. The V and J ends lost 4 bases and 0 bases, in that order; junction bases with no gene match: 2. The CDR3 DNA reads TGTGCCAGCAGTTTTACAGGGGTGAACACTGAAGCTTTCTTT. Protein sequence: CASSFTGVNTEAFF.

The chain recombines TRBV12-5 with TRBJ2-3; tentatively, D is TRBD2 (5 bases). The germline V gene encodes CDR1 LGHNT and CDR2 FRNRAP. The V and J ends lost 1 base and 0 bases respectively, with 17 bases between them. The CDR3 is 18 residues long. CDR3 loop: CASGLDDSGILSTDTQYF. The CDR3 nucleotides read TGTGCTAGTGGTTTGGACGACTCCGGGATCTTGAGCACAGATACGCAGTATTTT.

This chain joins TRBV4-2 and TRBJ2-2, with 10 bases fitting TRBD2. After removal of 2 bases from V and 3 bases from J, the junction contained 3 bases not matched to a gene. From germline, CDR1 is LGHNA and CDR2 YNFKEQ. The CDR3 consists of 16 residues. CDR3 DNA: TGTGCCAGCAGCCAATCAGCGGGAGGGTACACCGGGGAGCTGTTTTTT. Amino acid sequence: CASSQSAGGYTGELFF.

The rearrangement uses TRBV6-2 or TRBV6-3 and TRBJ2-5; D remains ambiguous. Trimming took 0 bases from V and 3 from J, leaving 11 bases between them. Germline assignment: CDR1 MNHEY and CDR2 SVGEGT. The CDR3 sequence is 15 residues long. Here the CDR3 reads CASSYSSGGEETQYF. CDR3 nucleotide sequence: TGTGCCAGCAGTTACTCGAGTGGCGGAGAAGAGACCCAGTACTTC.

The genes are TRBV5-4 and TRBJ2-1, with unresolved D. The CDR3 has 13 amino acids. Germline values: CDR1 SGHNT, CDR2 YYREEE (reference sequence). V shed 0 bases and J shed 9 bases, with 10 bases lying between them. The CDR3 bases are TGTGCCAGCAGCTTGGACAGAGAAGGTGAGCAGTTCTTC. Its protein is CASSLDREGEQFF.

The gene calls are TRBV6-2 or TRBV6-3 and TRBJ2-7; 9 nucleotides line up with TRBD1. With V trimmed by 4 bases and J by 3 bases, 4 bases remained unmatched. The CDR3 covers 14 residues. CDR1 is MNHEY and CDR2 is SVGEGT in the germline V gene. CDR3 residues: CASSSGTGNYEQYF. As DNA, the CDR3 is TGTGCCAGCAGTTCAGGGACAGGGAACTACGAGCAGTACTTC.

This chain joins TRBV19 and TRBJ1-5, with a weak D call TRBD1 (5 bases). The V end was cut by 3 bases, the J end by 1 base, with 7 bases between. This CDR3 has 14 amino acids. CDR1 and CDR2 (germline): LNHDA, SQIVND (reference sequence). The CDR3 here is CASSITGSNQPQHF. CDR3 nucleotide sequence: TGTGCCAGTAGTATTACAGGCAGCAATCAGCCCCAGCATTTT.

V and J are TRBV5-1 and TRBJ2-7; D unclear. Germline V gene sequence: CDR1 SGHRS, CDR2 YFSETQ. The CDR3 runs 13 residues. V gave up 2 bases and J gave up 0 bases, with 6 bases separating them. CDR3 sequence: CASSLTSSYEQYF. In DNA, the CDR3 is TGCGCCAGCAGCTTAACAAGCTCCTACGAGCAGTACTTC.